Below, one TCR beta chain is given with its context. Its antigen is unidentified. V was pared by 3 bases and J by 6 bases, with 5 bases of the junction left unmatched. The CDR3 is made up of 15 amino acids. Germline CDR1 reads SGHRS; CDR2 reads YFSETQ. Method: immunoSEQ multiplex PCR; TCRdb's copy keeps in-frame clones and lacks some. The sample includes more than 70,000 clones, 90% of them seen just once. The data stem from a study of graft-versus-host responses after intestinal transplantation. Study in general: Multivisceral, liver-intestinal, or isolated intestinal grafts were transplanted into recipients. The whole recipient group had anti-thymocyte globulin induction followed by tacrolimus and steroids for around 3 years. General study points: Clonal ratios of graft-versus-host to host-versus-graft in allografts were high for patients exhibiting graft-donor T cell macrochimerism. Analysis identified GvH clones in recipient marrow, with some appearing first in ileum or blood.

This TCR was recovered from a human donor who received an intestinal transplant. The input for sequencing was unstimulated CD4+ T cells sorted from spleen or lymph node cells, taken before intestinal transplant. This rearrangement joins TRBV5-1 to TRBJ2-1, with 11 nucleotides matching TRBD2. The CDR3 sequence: CASSSVAGGPNEQFF. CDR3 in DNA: TGCGCCAGCAGCTCTGTAGCGGGGGGGCCCAATGAGCAGTTCTTC.